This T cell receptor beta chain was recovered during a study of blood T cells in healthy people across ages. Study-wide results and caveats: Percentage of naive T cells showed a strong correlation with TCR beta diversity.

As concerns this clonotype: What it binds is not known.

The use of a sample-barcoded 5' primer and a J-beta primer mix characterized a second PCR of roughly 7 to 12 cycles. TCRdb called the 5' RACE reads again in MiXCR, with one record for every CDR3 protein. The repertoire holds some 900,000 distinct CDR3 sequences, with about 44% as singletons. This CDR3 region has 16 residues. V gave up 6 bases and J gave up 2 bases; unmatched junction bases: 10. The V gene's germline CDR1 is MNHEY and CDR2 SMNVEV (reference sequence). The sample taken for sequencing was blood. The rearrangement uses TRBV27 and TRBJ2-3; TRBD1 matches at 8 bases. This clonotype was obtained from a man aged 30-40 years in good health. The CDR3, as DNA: TGTGCCAGCAGCCCCTTGGGCAGGGGGCCCACAGATACGCAGTATTTT. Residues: CASSPLGRGPTDTQYF.